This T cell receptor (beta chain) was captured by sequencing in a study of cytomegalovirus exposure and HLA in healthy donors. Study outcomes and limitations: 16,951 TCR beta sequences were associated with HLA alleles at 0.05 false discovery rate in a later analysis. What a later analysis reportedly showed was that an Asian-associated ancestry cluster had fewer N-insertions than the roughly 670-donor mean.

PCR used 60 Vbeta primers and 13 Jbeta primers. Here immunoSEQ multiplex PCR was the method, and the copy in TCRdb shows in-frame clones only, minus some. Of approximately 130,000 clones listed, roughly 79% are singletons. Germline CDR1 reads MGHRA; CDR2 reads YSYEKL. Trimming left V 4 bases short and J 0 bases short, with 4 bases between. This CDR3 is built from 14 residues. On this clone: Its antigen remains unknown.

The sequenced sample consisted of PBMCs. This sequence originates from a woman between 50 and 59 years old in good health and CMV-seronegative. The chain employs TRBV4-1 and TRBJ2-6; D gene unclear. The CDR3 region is CASSRDSGANVLTF. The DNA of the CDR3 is TGCGCCAGCAGCCGCGACTCTGGGGCCAACGTCCTGACTTTC.